The 20 T cell receptor beta chains given below trace back to one sample, sequenced in a study of blood T cells in healthy people across ages. Together with a sample-barcoded 5' primer, a J-beta primer mix was included in a second PCR lasting about 7 to 12 cycles. TCRdb processed the 5' RACE reads anew with MiXCR; each CDR3 protein has one entry. The sample has 1.5 million to 2 million distinct CDR3 sequences, around 35% seen once. Sequencing was carried out using blood. These TCRs come from a woman under 40 in good health.

In this sample, this clonotype turned up many times. The chain links TRBV7-9 to TRBJ2-3, with TRBD2 matching over 8 bases. Trimming at V came to 5 bases and at J to 5 bases, leaving 6 bases not matched to a gene. This CDR3 comprises 14 residues. Germline CDR1 SEHNR, CDR2 FQNEAQ (reference sequence). The DNA of the CDR3 is TGTGCCAGCAGCGGAGGGACTAGTGAAGATACGCAGTATTTT. Translation gives CASSGGTSEDTQYF.

The chain links TRBV4-2 to TRBJ2-7; D is unresolved. The CDR3 loop spans 13 amino acids. Trimming shortened V by 1 base and J by 7 bases, and 11 bases separated the two germline ends. The germline V gene has CDR1 LGHNA and CDR2 YNFKEQ. CDR3 in amino acids: CASSQVAGLEQYF. As DNA, the CDR3 is TGTGCCAGCAGCCAAGTTGCCGGGTTGGAGCAGTACTTC.

This clonotype came up a few times. The chain joins TRBV29-1 to TRBJ1-1; D unresolved. Trimming pared 7 bases from V and 5 bases from J, leaving 11 bases between. The germline CDR1 and CDR2 sequences are SQVTM and ANQGSEA. The CDR3 is 11 amino acids. The CDR3 sequence is CSGAMGTEAFF. In DNA form, the CDR3 reads TGCAGCGGCGCTATGGGGACTGAAGCTTTCTTT. Complete variable domain (other parts from reference TRBV29-1 and TRBJ1-1): SAVISQKPSRDICQRGTSLTIQCQVDSQVTMMFWYRQQPGQSLTLIATANQGSEATYESGFVIDKFPISRPNLTFSTLTVSNMSPEDSSIYLCSGAMGTEAFFGQGTRLTVV.

The sample holds a few counts of this clonotype. The chain uses TRBV27 and TRBJ2-7; the D gene is possibly TRBD2 (6 bases). V was clipped by 3 bases and J by 7 bases, with 19 bases between them. The length of the CDR3 is 15 residues. CDR1 MNHEY and CDR2 SMNVEV come from the germline V gene (reference sequence). For the CDR3, the DNA is TGTGCCAGCAGTTTCTTTAGCGGAACCCTAGGGGAGCAGTACTTC. Translation gives CASSFFSGTLGEQYF.

In its sample, this clonotype was seen a few times. The rearrangement uses TRBV27 and TRBJ1-2; possibly TRBD1 for D (5 bases). The V end lost 6 bases, the J end lost 5 bases, and 16 bases lay between the germline ends. This CDR3 contains 14 residues. Per germline, CDR1 MNHEY and CDR2 SMNVEV (reference sequence). In nucleotides, the CDR3 is TGTGCCAGCAGGCTCGGTGGGGGGGAATATGGCTACACCTTC. This sequence encodes CASRLGGGEYGYTF.

This clonotype was picked up a small number of times. The chain carries TRBV7-3 and TRBJ2-1; D is unresolved. V was clipped by 5 bases and J by 5 bases, with 7 bases between them. The CDR3 extends over 12 amino acids. Germline assignment: CDR1 SGHTA and CDR2 FQGTGA. For the CDR3, the DNA is TGTGCCAGCAGCCGGTCCGACAATGAGCAGTTCTTC. It encodes CASSRSDNEQFF.

CDR3: CASSLGTGFLGETQYF. CDR3 sequence (DNA): TGTGCCAGCAGCCTTGGGACAGGGTTTTTGGGAGAGACCCAGTACTTC. The J gene is TRBJ2-5, the V gene TRBV3-1; 9 positions match TRBD1. Unmatched junction bases numbered 10, after V lost 4 bases and J lost 4 bases. This CDR3 region has 16 residues. Germline values: CDR1 LGHDT, CDR2 YNNKEL (reference sequence).

This rearrangement joins TRBV20-1 to TRBJ1-3; no reliable D call. This CDR3 spans 13 amino acids. The V end was cut by 7 bases, the J end by 4 bases, with 14 bases between. CDR1 is DFQATT and CDR2 is SNEGSKA in the germline V gene (reference sequence). In nucleotides, the CDR3 is TGCAGTGTCAGCGGGCAAACCGGAAACACCATATATTTT. Translation gives CSVSGQTGNTIYF.

In DNA form, the CDR3 reads TGTGCCTGGAGTGTATGGGGTCTAAGCTCCTACAATGAGCAGTTCTTC. Translation gives CAWSVWGLSSYNEQFF. The chain has TRBV30 and TRBJ2-1; the D is unclear. Trimming shortened V by 0 bases and J by 0 bases, and 12 bases separated the two germline ends. The CDR3 consists of 16 residues. The germline V gene has CDR1 GTSNPN and CDR2 SVGIG (reference sequence).

This clonotype was observed a handful of times. The J gene is TRBJ1-6, the V gene TRBV7-3; tentative D call: TRBD1 (6 bases). This CDR3 is built from 17 residues. CDR1 SGHTA and CDR2 FQGTGA come from the germline V gene. V lost 4 bases, J lost 9 bases, and 22 bases lay in between. CDR3 sequence reads: CASSSPRDMAKSSPLHF. Written as DNA, the CDR3 is TGTGCCAGCAGCTCCCCCCGGGACATGGCCAAATCTTCACCCCTCCACTTT.

The chain uses TRBV5-1 and TRBJ1-2, with D uncertain. Germline V gene lookup returns CDR1 SGHRS and CDR2 YFSETQ. CDR3 length: 15 amino acids. The germline V and J ends were trimmed by 4 bases and 4 bases, with 17 bases remaining between them. The CDR3 sequence: CASSIRPDSRYGYTF. The CDR3 region has the DNA TGCGCCAGCAGCATACGACCCGACTCCCGCTATGGCTACACCTTC.

The chain carries TRBV6-5 and TRBJ1-2; perhaps TRBD1 as D (5 bases). The germline gives CDR1 MNHEY, CDR2 SVGAGI. Trimming shortened V by 3 bases and J by 8 bases, and 13 bases separated the two germline ends. This CDR3 comprises 13 residues. CDR3 sequence reads: CASSYSGDRGYTF. CDR3 nucleotide sequence: TGTGCCAGCAGTTATTCGGGGGACCGGGGCTACACCTTC.

V and J are TRBV20-1 and TRBJ2-7, with 10 bases aligning to TRBD2. Germline V gene data show CDR1 as DFQATT and CDR2 as SNEGSKA (reference sequence). After removal of 2 bases from V and 1 base from J, the junction contained 14 bases not matched to a gene. This CDR3 spans 18 amino acids. CDR3 residues: CSARIRYGGTSVSYEQYF. The DNA of the CDR3 is TGCAGTGCTAGAATCCGATATGGAGGGACTAGCGTTTCCTACGAGCAGTACTTC.

This chain joins TRBV3-1 and TRBJ1-6, with a possible D match to TRBD1 (5 bases). V lost 4 bases, J lost 7 bases, and 17 bases lay in between. The CDR3 is 16 residues long. Germline V lookup: CDR1 LGHDT, CDR2 YNNKEL (reference sequence). The CDR3 sequence: CASSLGAGPINSPLHF. As DNA, the CDR3 is TGTGCCAGCAGCCTCGGGGCAGGACCAATCAATTCACCCCTCCACTTT.

A word on this clonotype: This may be a read error: a much more frequent sequence differs by one nucleotide. This rearrangement joins TRBV20-1 to TRBJ2-7, with 8 bases identical to TRBD1. The V gene end was trimmed by 3 bases and the J gene end by 5 bases; junction bases not matched to a gene: 6. The CDR3 is 13 amino acids. CDR1 is DFQATT, CDR2 SNEGSKA, per germline (reference sequence). The CDR3 DNA sequence: TGCAGTGCTAGGTTGGGACAGGTTCACGAGCAGTACTTC. Its translation is CSARLGQVHEQYF.

In this sample, this clonotype turned up a few times. A read error may produce the germline difference seen at one junction end. J is TRBJ1-2 and V is TRBV7-9, with 9 bases fitting TRBD1. Germline values: CDR1 SEHNR, CDR2 FQNEAQ (reference sequence). This CDR3 spans 15 amino acids. The DNA for the CDR3 is TGTGCCAGCAGCCCCGGCGACAGGGGGTACTATGGCCACACCTTC. Protein sequence: CASSPGDRGYYGHTF.

This clonotype occurred a few times. This chain links TRBV4-1 with TRBJ2-3; 7 bases agree with TRBD2. CDR3 length equals 14 residues. Germline CDR1 MGHRA, CDR2 YSYEKL. Trimming cost V 4 bases and J 6 bases; bases outside gene matches: 7. As DNA, the CDR3 is TGCGCCAGCAGCCCCTACGGGGGGTGGGATACGCAGTATTTT. It encodes CASSPYGGWDTQYF.

This clonotype was recorded a few times. The rearrangement uses TRBV7-3 and TRBJ2-1, with D tentatively TRBD2 (5 bases). Deletions cut 5 bases from V and 5 bases from J, with 16 bases between. The CDR3 loop spans 15 amino acids. Germline V gene lookup returns CDR1 SGHTA and CDR2 FQGTGA. CDR3 residues: CASSRLRAPNNEQFF. DNA of the CDR3: TGTGCCAGCAGCCGCCTGCGGGCCCCCAACAATGAGCAGTTCTTC.

This chain joins TRBV6-4 and TRBJ2-1; no definite D call. The germline V gene encodes CDR1 MRHNA and CDR2 SNTAGT. The V end was cut by 3 bases, the J end by 2 bases, with 14 bases between. This CDR3 region has 16 residues. The CDR3 DNA reads TGTGCCAGCAGTGAGGGAATTGGGCCTCCCTACAATGAGCAGTTCTTC. This encodes CASSEGIGPPYNEQFF.

The chain uses TRBV12-3 or TRBV12-4 and TRBJ2-3; tentatively, D is TRBD2 (6 bases). This CDR3 contains 18 residues. V was cut by 2 bases and J by 4 bases, with 22 bases left in between. CDR3 amino acids: CASSLSGGGVGAADTQYF. DNA for the CDR3: TGTGCCAGCAGTTTAAGCGGTGGAGGGGTCGGTGCTGCAGATACGCAGTATTTT.